The text below deals with one TCR beta chain. TCRdb keeps only in-frame clones here, not all; method: immunoSEQ multiplex PCR. The table includes about 250,000 clones, approximately 80% detected once. In germline, CDR1 is SGHRS, CDR2 YFSETQ. This CDR3 has 14 amino acids. Trimming removed 2 bases from V and 8 bases from J; junction bases left unmatched: 6. This entry comes from a study of blood T cell repertoires in COVID-19. The rearrangement uses TRBV5-1 and TRBJ2-1, with 8 bases aligning to TRBD1. The sequence was obtained from a man aged 35 to 55 who had been exposed to COVID-19. Sequenced: PBMCs or T cells enriched from blood (not recorded which). The CDR3 sequence: CASSFAQDRDEQFF. The DNA for the CDR3 is TGCGCCAGCAGCTTCGCACAGGACAGGGATGAGCAGTTCTTC.